The T cell receptor (beta chain) under discussion was sequenced for a study of T cells in Graves' hyperthyroidism and ophthalmopathy. In the study overall: Peripheral blood sampling occurred at initial diagnosis, before any treatment.

Findings of the study overall: Clonotypes that were expanded in thyroid above 0.001 mostly appeared in blood too.

In patients aged 18 to 65, hyperthyroidism was newly diagnosed, with duration under 2 months. This sample holds PBMCs from about 10 ml fresh peripheral blood. For this clonotype: The antigen remains undetermined.

RNA transcripts gave rise to amplified TCR beta CDR3 regions. Using the HTBI primer set, a first-round RT-PCR was run on the TCR CDR3. TCRdb redid the calling of the multiplex PCR reads with MiXCR, one entry per CDR3 protein. The sample has 300,000 or so distinct CDR3 sequences, around 20% seen once. Between the trimmed V and J ends, which lost 5 bases and 5 bases, there was a span of 3 bases. CDR1 GTSNPN and CDR2 SVGIG come from the germline V gene (reference sequence). The CDR3 totals 10 residues. The sequence was obtained from a woman aged 50 to 65 with Graves' hyperthyroidism. The chain carries TRBV30 and TRBJ2-2; D uncertain. The specimen sequenced was blood. CDR3 protein: CAWGTGELFF. In nucleotides, the CDR3 is TGTGCCTGGGGGACCGGGGAGCTGTTTTTT.